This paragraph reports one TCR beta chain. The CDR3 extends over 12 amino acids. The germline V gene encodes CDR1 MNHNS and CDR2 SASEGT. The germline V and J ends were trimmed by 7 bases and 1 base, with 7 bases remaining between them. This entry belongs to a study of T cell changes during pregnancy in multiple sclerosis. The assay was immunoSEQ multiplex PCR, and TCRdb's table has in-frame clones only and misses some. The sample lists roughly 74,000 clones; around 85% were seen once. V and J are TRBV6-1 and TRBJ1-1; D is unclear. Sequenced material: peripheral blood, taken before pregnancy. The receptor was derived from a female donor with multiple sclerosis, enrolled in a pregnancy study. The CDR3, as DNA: TGTGCCAGCACCTCCAGGAACACTGAAGCTTTCTTT. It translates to CASTSRNTEAFF.